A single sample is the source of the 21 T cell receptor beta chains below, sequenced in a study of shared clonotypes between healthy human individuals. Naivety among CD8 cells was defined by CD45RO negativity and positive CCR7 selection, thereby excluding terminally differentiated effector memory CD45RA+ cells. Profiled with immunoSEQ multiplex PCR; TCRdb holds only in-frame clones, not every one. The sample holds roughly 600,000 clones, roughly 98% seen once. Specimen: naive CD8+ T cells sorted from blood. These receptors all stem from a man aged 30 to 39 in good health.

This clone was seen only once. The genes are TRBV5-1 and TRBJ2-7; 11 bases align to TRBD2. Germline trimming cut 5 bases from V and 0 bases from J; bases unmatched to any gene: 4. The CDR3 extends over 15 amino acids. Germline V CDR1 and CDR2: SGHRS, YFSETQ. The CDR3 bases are TGCGCCAGCAGGGCCGGGACTAGCGGCTCCTACGAGCAGTACTTC. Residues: CASRAGTSGSYEQYF.

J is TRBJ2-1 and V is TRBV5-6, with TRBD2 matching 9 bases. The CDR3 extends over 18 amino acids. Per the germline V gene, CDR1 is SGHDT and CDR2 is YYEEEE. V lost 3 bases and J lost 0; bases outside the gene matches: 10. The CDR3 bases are TGTGCCAGCAGCTCCCGCGGGGCTAGCGGGAACTCCTACAATGAGCAGTTCTTC. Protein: CASSSRGASGNSYNEQFF.

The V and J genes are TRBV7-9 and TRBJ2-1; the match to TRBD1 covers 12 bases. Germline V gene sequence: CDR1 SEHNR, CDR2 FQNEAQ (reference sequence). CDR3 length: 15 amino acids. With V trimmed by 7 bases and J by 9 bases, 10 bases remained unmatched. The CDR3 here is CASIRRDRGLGEQFF. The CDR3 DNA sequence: TGTGCCAGCATCCGAAGGGACAGGGGGCTTGGTGAGCAGTTCTTC.

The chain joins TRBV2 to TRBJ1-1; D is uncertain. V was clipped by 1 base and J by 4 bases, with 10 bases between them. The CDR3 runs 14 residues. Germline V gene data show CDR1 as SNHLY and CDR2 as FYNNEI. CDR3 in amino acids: CASSEGGRFTEAFF. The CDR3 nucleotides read TGTGCCAGCAGTGAAGGGGGTAGGTTCACTGAAGCTTTCTTT.

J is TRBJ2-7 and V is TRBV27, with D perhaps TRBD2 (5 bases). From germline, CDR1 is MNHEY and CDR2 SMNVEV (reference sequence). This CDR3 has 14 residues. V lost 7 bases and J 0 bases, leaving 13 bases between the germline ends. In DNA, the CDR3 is TGTGCCAGCATGGGAGCGGATAGCTCCTACGAGCAGTACTTC. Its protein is CASMGADSSYEQYF.

The CDR3, as DNA: TGTGCCAGCAGCTTAGGGCGGGGGTCAGAGACCCAGTACTTC. It encodes CASSLGRGSETQYF. The J gene is TRBJ2-5, the V gene TRBV7-6, with 7 bases lining up with TRBD2. CDR3 length: 14 amino acids. The germline CDR1 and CDR2 sequences are SGHVS and FNYEAQ. Trimming removed 1 base from V and 4 bases from J; junction bases left unmatched: 3. The full variable domain, in which reference TRBV7-6 and TRBJ2-5 provide the parts outside the CDR3, is GAGVSQSPRYKVTKRGQDVALRCDPISGHVSLYWYRQALGQGPEFLTYFNYEAQQDKSGLPNDRFSAERPEGSISTLTIQRTEQRDSAMYRCASSLGRGSETQYFGPGTRLLVL.

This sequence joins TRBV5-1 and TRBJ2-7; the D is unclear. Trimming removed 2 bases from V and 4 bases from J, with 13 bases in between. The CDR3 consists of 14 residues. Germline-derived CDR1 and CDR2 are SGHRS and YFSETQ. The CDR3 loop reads CASSLGNTKYEQYF. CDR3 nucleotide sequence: TGCGCCAGCAGCTTAGGAAATACTAAGTACGAGCAGTACTTC.

The CDR3: CASSSSTGLPSGEQFF. CDR3 DNA: TGTGCCAGCAGCTCAAGCACGGGACTCCCGAGCGGTGAGCAGTTCTTC. The genes are TRBV7-9 and TRBJ2-1, with D possibly matching TRBD2 (6 bases). Germline assignment: CDR1 SEHNR and CDR2 FQNEAQ (reference sequence). The V end was cut by 4 bases, the J end by 9 bases, with 22 bases between. CDR3 length: 16 residues.

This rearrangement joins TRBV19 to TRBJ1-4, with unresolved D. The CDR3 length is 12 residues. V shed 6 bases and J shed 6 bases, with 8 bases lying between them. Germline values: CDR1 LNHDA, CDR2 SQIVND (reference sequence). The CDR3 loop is CASRRGYEKLFF. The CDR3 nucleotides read TGTGCCAGTAGAAGAGGGTATGAAAAACTGTTTTTT.

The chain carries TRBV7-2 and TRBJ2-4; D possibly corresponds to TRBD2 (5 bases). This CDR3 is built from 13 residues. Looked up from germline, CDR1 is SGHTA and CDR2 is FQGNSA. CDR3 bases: TGTGCAGACGATAGCGAGCTCGGAAACATTCAGTACTTC. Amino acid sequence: CADDSELGNIQYF.

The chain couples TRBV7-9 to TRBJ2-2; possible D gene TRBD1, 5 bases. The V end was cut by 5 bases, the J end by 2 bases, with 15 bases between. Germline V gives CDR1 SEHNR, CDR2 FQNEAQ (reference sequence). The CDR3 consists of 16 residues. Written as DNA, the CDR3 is TGTGCCAGCAGCCAGCCGTCAGGGCGCAACACCGGGGAGCTGTTTTTT. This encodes CASSQPSGRNTGELFF.

The chain's CDR3 is CATSRGETQYF. CDR3 DNA: TGTGCCACCAGCAGAGGTGAGACCCAGTACTTC. The chain uses TRBV15 and TRBJ2-5; unclear D gene. The germline gives CDR1 LNHNV, CDR2 YYDKDF (reference sequence). The V and J ends lost 1 base and 5 bases respectively, with 2 bases between them. This CDR3 is 11 amino acids long.

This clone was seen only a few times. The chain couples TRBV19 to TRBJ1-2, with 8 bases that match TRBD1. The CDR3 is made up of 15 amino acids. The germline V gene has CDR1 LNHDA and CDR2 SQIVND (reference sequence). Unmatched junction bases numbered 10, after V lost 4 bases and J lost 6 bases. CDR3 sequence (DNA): TGTGCCAGTAGTAGGTCAGGGGGCCTTATCGATGGCTACACCTTC. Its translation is CASSRSGGLIDGYTF.

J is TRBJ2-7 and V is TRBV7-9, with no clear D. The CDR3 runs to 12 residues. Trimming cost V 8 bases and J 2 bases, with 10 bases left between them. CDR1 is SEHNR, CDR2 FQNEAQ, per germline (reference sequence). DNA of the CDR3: TGTGCCAGCCGTGGTGGTCCCTACGAGCAGTACTTC. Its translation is CASRGGPYEQYF.

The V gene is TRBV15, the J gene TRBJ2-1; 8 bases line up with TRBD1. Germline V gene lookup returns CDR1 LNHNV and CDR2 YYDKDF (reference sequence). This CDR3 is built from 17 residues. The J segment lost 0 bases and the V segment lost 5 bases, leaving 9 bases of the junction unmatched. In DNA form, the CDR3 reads TGTGCCACCAGCCTGGGGTCCGGGACAGGCTCCTACAATGAGCAGTTCTTC. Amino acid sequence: CATSLGSGTGSYNEQFF.

The CDR3 region has the DNA TGTGCCAGCAGCTTGGCCAGTTACAGTCAAGAGACCCAGTACTTC. This encodes CASSLASYSQETQYF. The rearrangement uses TRBV5-5 and TRBJ2-5; no reliable D call. V was cut by 0 bases and J by 2 bases, with 11 bases left in between. CDR3 size: 15 residues. The germline V gene encodes CDR1 SGHKS and CDR2 YYEKEE (reference sequence).

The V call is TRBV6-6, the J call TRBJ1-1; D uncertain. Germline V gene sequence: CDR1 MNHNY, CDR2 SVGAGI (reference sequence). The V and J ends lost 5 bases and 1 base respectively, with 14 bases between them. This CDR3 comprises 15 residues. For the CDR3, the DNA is TGTGCCAGCAGTCATTCGACGACCCAGAACACTGAAGCTTTCTTT. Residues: CASSHSTTQNTEAFF.

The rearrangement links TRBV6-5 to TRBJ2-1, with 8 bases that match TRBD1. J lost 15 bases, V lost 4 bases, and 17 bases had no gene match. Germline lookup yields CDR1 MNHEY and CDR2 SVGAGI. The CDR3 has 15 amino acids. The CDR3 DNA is TGTGCCAGCAGTTCCCACCGGACAGGGTCGGGGCCGCGGTTCTTC. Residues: CASSSHRTGSGPRFF.

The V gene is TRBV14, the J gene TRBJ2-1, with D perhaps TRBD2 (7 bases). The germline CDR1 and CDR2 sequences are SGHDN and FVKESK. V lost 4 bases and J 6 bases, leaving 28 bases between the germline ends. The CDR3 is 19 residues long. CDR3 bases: TGTGCCAGCAGCCGCCGCCAGGGGTGGTTGTCGGGAGGCGGCAATGAGCAGTTCTTC. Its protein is CASSRRQGWLSGGGNEQFF.

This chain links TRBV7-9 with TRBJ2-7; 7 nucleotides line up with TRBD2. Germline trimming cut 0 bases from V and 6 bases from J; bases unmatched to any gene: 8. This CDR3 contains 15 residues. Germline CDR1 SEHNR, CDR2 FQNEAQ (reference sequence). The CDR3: CASSLAGQGLSEQYF. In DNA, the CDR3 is TGTGCCAGCAGCTTAGCGGGCCAGGGACTAAGCGAGCAGTACTTC.

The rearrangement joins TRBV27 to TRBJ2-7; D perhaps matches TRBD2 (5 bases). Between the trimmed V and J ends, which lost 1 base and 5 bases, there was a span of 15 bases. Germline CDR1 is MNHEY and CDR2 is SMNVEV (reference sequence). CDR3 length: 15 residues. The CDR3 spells CASSLLRERGDEQYF. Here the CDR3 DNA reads TGTGCCAGCAGTTTATTGAGGGAGAGAGGCGACGAGCAGTACTTC.